Following are 29 T cell receptor beta chains from one sample sequenced in a study of T cell clonality in common variable immunodeficiency. The method was immunoSEQ multiplex PCR; TCRdb's version includes in-frame clones alone and lacks a portion of them. The sample has tens of thousands of clones, none seen only once. What was sequenced was peripheral blood mononuclear cells. These receptors were collected from a person aged 18 to 69 in good health.

As regards this clone: A read error may account for a junction end that differs from germline. Sequencing ends 3 residues short of the CDR3 end; the germline J gene provides the rest. The chain uses TRBV7-9 and TRBJ2-4; maybe TRBD2 (6 bases). Germline V CDR1 and CDR2: SEHNR, FQNEAQ (reference sequence). This CDR3 has 13 amino acids. Incomplete CDR3 DNA: TGTACCAGCAGCTTAGGAGGGGCCGGCATT. It yields the protein CTSSLGGAGI. The whole CDR3 protein reads CTSSLGGAGIQYF.

There are many counts of this clone. The read ends 3 residues shy of where the CDR3 ends; the end is completed using the germline J gene. The J gene is TRBJ2-1, the V gene TRBV11-2; 7 bases match TRBD1. The ends lost 2 bases at V and 8 bases at J; junction bases unmatched: 9. Germline lookup yields CDR1 SGHAT and CDR2 FQNNGV. The CDR3 covers 15 residues. The CDR3 loop reads CASSLQQGRGDEQFF. CDR3 DNA (partial): TGTGCCAGCAGCTTACAACAGGGGCGTGGCGATGAG.

Only a few counts were recorded for this clone. The sequence runs out 3 residues before the end of the CDR3; the remainder is reconstructed from the germline J gene. J is TRBJ2-7 and V is TRBV19, with D perhaps matching TRBD2 (7 bases). V lost 1 base and J lost 3, with 10 bases in between. There are 14 residues in the CDR3. Germline V gene lookup returns CDR1 LNHDA and CDR2 SQIVND (reference sequence). CDR3 DNA, as far as it was read: TGTGCCAGTAGTATAGCGGGGGGCCTCTACGAG. The encoded protein is CASSIAGGLYE. The entire CDR3 is CASSIAGGLYEQYF.

This clone was counted ten times or more. The CDR3 end falls 3 residues outside the read, so it is completed with the germline J gene. The rearrangement uses TRBV6-2 or TRBV6-3 and TRBJ2-2, with 11 bases fitting TRBD2. Trimming cost V 6 bases and J 0 bases; bases outside gene matches: 6. Germline assignment: CDR1 MNHEY and CDR2 SVGEGT. The CDR3 is 17 amino acids. The CDR3 bases that were read are TGTGCCAGCAGGCCCTGGACTAGCGGGCCGAACACCGGGGAG. Translated, it gives CASRPWTSGPNTGE. The entire CDR3 sequence reads CASRPWTSGPNTGELFF.

As to this clone: The CDR3 end falls 3 residues outside the read, so it is completed with the germline J gene. The chain carries TRBV7-9 and TRBJ2-5, with a possible D match to TRBD1 (5 bases). The CDR3 spans 14 residues. Trimming pared 5 bases from V and 1 base from J, leaving 11 bases between. Germline V gene data show CDR1 as SEHNR and CDR2 as FQNEAQ (reference sequence). The CDR3 bases that were read are TGTGCCAGCAGCCGAATAGACAGCCAAGAGACC. It yields the protein CASSRIDSQET. The complete CDR3 protein is CASSRIDSQETQYF.

This clone was observed many times. The read ends 3 residues before the CDR3 terminus; that terminus is restored from the germline J gene. The V and J genes are TRBV13 and TRBJ2-3, with 8 bases matching TRBD2. Trimming at V came to 5 bases and at J to 2 bases, leaving 9 bases not matched to a gene. The CDR3 spans 16 residues. The germline CDR1 and CDR2 sequences are PRHDT and FYEKMQ (reference sequence). CDR3: CASSPRGAGATDTQYF. The CDR3 bases that were read are TGTGCCAGCAGCCCCCGGGGAGCGGGGGCCACAGATACG.

This clone has ten or more counts. The read gets to within 3 residues of the CDR3 end, and the germline J gene fills in the rest. The chain combines TRBV13 with TRBJ2-1; TRBD2 agrees at 14 bases. The CDR3 extends over 22 amino acids. J lost 1 base, V lost 0 bases, and 14 bases had no gene match. The germline gives CDR1 PRHDT, CDR2 FYEKMQ (reference sequence). CDR3 loop: CASSLGWTKTSGRAGSYNEQFF. The CDR3 bases that were read are TGTGCCAGCAGCTTAGGGTGGACCAAGACTAGCGGGAGGGCGGGTTCCTACAATGAG.

This clone came up many times. The sequence runs out 3 residues before the end of the CDR3; the remainder is reconstructed from the germline J gene. The chain couples TRBV5-4 to TRBJ2-3; D is unresolved. Germline V gene data show CDR1 as SGHNT and CDR2 as YYREEE (reference sequence). The CDR3 has 15 amino acids. The germline V and J ends were trimmed by 0 bases and 5 bases, with 13 bases remaining between them. The CDR3 reads CASSLDSGRGDTQYF. The part of the CDR3 DNA that was read is TGTGCCAGCAGCTTGGACAGTGGGCGTGGAGATACG.

This clone was recorded many times. The CDR3 extends 3 residues past the end of the read, so its final part is completed from the germline J gene. V and J are TRBV19 and TRBJ1-4, with unresolved D. The germline V gene encodes CDR1 LNHDA and CDR2 SQIVND (reference sequence). V lost 5 bases, J lost 4 bases, and 11 bases lay in between. The CDR3 consists of 14 residues. The CDR3 DNA, read in part, is TGTGCCAGTAGTCTAAGCAGCGTTAATGAAAAA. Translating it yields CASSLSSVNEK. The full-length CDR3 reads as CASSLSSVNEKLFF.

This clone has a count of ten or more. The DNA ends 3 residues before the CDR3 does, and the rest of the CDR3 is filled in from the germline J gene. The rearrangement uses TRBV2 and TRBJ1-2; D call uncertain. This CDR3 comprises 14 residues. Germline CDR1 and CDR2: SNHLY and FYNNEI. CDR3 bases read: TGTGCCAGCAGTGTTTATCAGGCCGCGTTGAAC. It is translated as CASSVYQAALN. The whole CDR3 reads CASSVYQAALNYTF.

This clone has ten or more counts. Read coverage stops 3 residues before the CDR3 terminus; the germline J gene supplies the remainder. The rearrangement joins TRBV3-1 (or the pseudogene TRBV3-2) to TRBJ2-5; 8 bases line up with TRBD1. The ends lost 6 bases at V and 2 bases at J; junction bases unmatched: 11. Looked up from germline, CDR1 is LGHDT and CDR2 is YNNKEL (reference sequence). This CDR3 has 16 residues. The sequenced part of the CDR3 DNA is TGTGCCAGCAGTCCAGGGGGCGCAGGGGTGCAAGAGACC. This codes for CASSPGGAGVQET. The entire CDR3 is CASSPGGAGVQETQYF.

This clone was recorded at least ten times. The read finishes 3 residues shy of the CDR3 end, and the germline J gene is used to complete it. This chain links TRBV19 with TRBJ2-3; 13 positions agree with TRBD2. The CDR3 runs 15 residues. CDR1 is LNHDA, CDR2 SQIVND, per germline (reference sequence). CDR3 bases read: TGTGCCAGTTCCGGACTAGCGGGGGCCCGGGAGACG. It encodes CASSGLAGARET. In full, the CDR3 reads CASSGLAGARETQYF.

This clone was counted at least ten times. The read comes to an end 3 residues before the CDR3 does, leaving the germline J gene to fill in the end. The chain employs TRBV2 and TRBJ1-4; 8 bases align to TRBD1. The CDR3 runs 14 residues. With V trimmed by 7 bases and J by 4 bases, 5 bases remained unmatched. Germline CDR1 and CDR2: SNHLY and FYNNEI. CDR3 DNA, as far as it was read: TGTGCCAGCACCTACAGGGGGGGTAATGAAAAA. Encoded protein: CASTYRGGNEK. The complete CDR3 sequence is CASTYRGGNEKLFF. Complete variable domain (other parts from reference TRBV2 and TRBJ1-4): EPEVTQTPSHQVTQMGQEVILRCVPISNHLYFYWYRQILGQKVEFLVSFYNNEISEKSEIFDDQFSVERPDGSNFTLKIRSTKLEDSAMYFCASTYRGGNEKLFFGSGTQLSVL.

This clone has at least ten counts. The CDR3 end is not reached by the read, which stops 3 residues before it; the germline J gene fills it in. The sample contains more than one DNA sequence encoding this CDR3. This chain joins TRBV30 and TRBJ1-2, with D uncertain. CDR3 length: 12 residues. CDR1 is GTSNPN and CDR2 is SVGIG in the germline V gene (reference sequence). Trimming removed 3 bases at V and 3 bases at J, with 8 bases between. The sequenced CDR3 bases are TGTGCCTGGAGCCAACTCGACTATGGC. This codes for CAWSQLDYG. The whole CDR3 protein reads CAWSQLDYGYTF.

This clone was counted many times. The CDR3 goes on 3 residues after the read ends, and that part is filled in from the germline J gene. The chain links TRBV2 to TRBJ2-1; D possibly corresponds to TRBD1 (5 bases). Germline V gene sequence: CDR1 SNHLY, CDR2 FYNNEI. Trimming removed 5 bases at V and 8 bases at J, with 16 bases between. This CDR3 is 14 amino acids long. CDR3 residues: CASSRRALQDEQFF. The sequenced CDR3 bases are TGTGCCAGCAGTCGTCGGGCGCTACAGGATGAG.

This clone was counted at least ten times. The DNA read from the CDR3 is TGTGCCAGCTCACCAGGAGAAAGGGGAGGAAACATT. Translating gives CASSPGERGGNI. The full CDR3 protein is CASSPGERGGNIQYF. The chain employs TRBV18 and TRBJ2-4; a weak D match, TRBD2 (6 bases). Read coverage stops 3 residues before the CDR3 terminus; the germline J gene supplies the remainder. V was cut by 2 bases and J by 6 bases, with 14 bases left in between. Germline values: CDR1 KGHSH, CDR2 LQKENI. The CDR3 sequence is 15 residues long. Supplemented by reference TRBV18 and TRBJ2-4, the full variable domain reads NAGVMQNPRHLVRRRGQEARLRCSPMKGHSHVYWYRQLPEEGLKFMVYLQKENIIDESGMPKERFSAEFPKEGPSILRIQQVVRGDSAAYFCASSPGERGGNIQYFGAGTRLSVL.

Many counts were recorded for this clone. The DNA read from the CDR3 is TGTGCCAGCAGCCCCGGGACAGCAACTAATGAAAAA. Protein: CASSPGTATNEK. The CDR3, in full, reads CASSPGTATNEKLFF. The chain has TRBV7-7 and TRBJ1-4, with 7 bases identical to TRBD1. The observed sequence ends 3 residues before the CDR3 terminus, with the missing tail filled in from the germline J gene. The CDR3 is 15 residues long. Losses at the gene ends were 5 bases for V and 0 bases for J; bases not matched to a gene: 3. Germline CDR1 reads SSHAT; CDR2 reads FNYEAQ (reference sequence).

The sample holds many counts of this clone. The CDR3 end is not reached by the read, which stops 3 residues before it; the germline J gene fills it in. J is TRBJ2-5 and V is TRBV20-1; D perhaps matches TRBD2 (5 bases). The CDR3 is 13 amino acids. Trimming removed 3 bases at V and 4 bases at J, with 12 bases between. Germline assignment: CDR1 DFQATT and CDR2 SNEGSKA (reference sequence). The CDR3: CSASDVAPETQYF. The sequenced part of the CDR3 DNA is TGCAGTGCTAGTGATGTAGCGCCAGAGACC.

This clone was counted many times. The read is 3 residues too short to cover the CDR3 end, so that end is filled in from the germline J gene. This chain uses TRBV18 with TRBJ1-1; weak D call: TRBD1 (5 bases). Trimming cost V 6 bases and J 4 bases, with 9 bases left between them. The CDR3 is 12 amino acids. In germline, CDR1 is KGHSH, CDR2 LQKENI. The CDR3 region is CASSQGGTEAFF. The covered CDR3 bases are TGTGCCAGCTCCCAGGGTGGCACTGAA.

This clone came up many times. From the germline J gene comes the end of the CDR3, since the read stops 3 residues before it. V is TRBV7-2 and J is TRBJ1-1; unclear D gene. Trimming stripped 4 bases from V and 0 bases from J, with 6 bases between. Looked up from germline, CDR1 is SGHTA and CDR2 is FQGNSA. This CDR3 is 13 amino acids long. The sequenced CDR3 bases are TGTGCCAGCAGCTCCGTATTGAACACTGAA. This sequence encodes CASSSVLNTE. The complete CDR3 protein is CASSSVLNTEAFF.

This clone was found many times. Read sequence stops 3 residues before the CDR3 end, and the germline J gene provides the missing end. The rearrangement uses TRBV20-1 and TRBJ2-1, with 10 nucleotides matching TRBD2. The germline gives CDR1 DFQATT, CDR2 SNEGSKA (reference sequence). CDR3 length equals 18 residues. With 5 bases clipped from V and 0 bases from J, the junction kept 13 bases outside the gene matches. The CDR3 reads CSAYGLVAGGSSYNEQFF. CDR3 DNA (partial): TGCAGTGCTTACGGACTAGTAGCGGGGGGCAGCTCCTACAATGAG.

This clone was recorded at least ten times. The read is 3 residues too short to cover the CDR3 end, so that end is filled in from the germline J gene. The rearrangement joins TRBV11-2 to TRBJ2-1; 10 bases map to TRBD1. V lost 4 bases and J lost 9; bases outside the gene matches: 6. This CDR3 has 14 residues. Per germline, CDR1 SGHAT and CDR2 FQNNGV. Incomplete CDR3 DNA: TGTGCCAGCAGCTCGCAGACAGGGGGCTTTGAG. Encoded protein: CASSSQTGGFE. The entire CDR3 protein is CASSSQTGGFEQFF.

This clone turned up a few times. A much larger clone lies one base from this, so it may be a read error. The CDR3 end lies 3 residues beyond the end of the read and is filled in from the germline J gene. The rearrangement joins TRBV2 to TRBJ1-4; tentative D call: TRBD1 (5 bases). Germline V gene data show CDR1 as SNHLY and CDR2 as FYNNEI. This CDR3 is built from 16 residues. The CDR3 DNA, read in part, is TGTGCCAGCAGCGAAGGATGGGACTACAACACCGGGGAA. It translates to CASSEGWDYNTGE. The full CDR3 reads CASSEGWDYNTGELFF.

This clone occurred many times. The sequenced fragment ends 3 residues before the CDR3 boundary, so the rest is inferred from the germline J gene. V is TRBV10-3 and J is TRBJ2-1, with a weak D call TRBD2 (5 bases). V lost 3 bases and J 0 bases, leaving 18 bases between the germline ends. This CDR3 is 18 amino acids long. From germline, CDR1 is ENHRY and CDR2 SYGVKD. CDR3 in amino acids: CAISESSGGWSSYNEQFF. Partial CDR3 DNA: TGTGCCATCAGTGAATCGAGTGGCGGGTGGAGCTCCTACAATGAG.

This clone was found many times. The read gets to within 3 residues of the CDR3 end, and the germline J gene fills in the rest. This rearrangement joins TRBV20-1 to TRBJ1-2; D remains ambiguous. V dropped 3 bases and J dropped 0 bases, with 11 bases sitting between them. CDR1 is DFQATT, CDR2 SNEGSKA, per germline (reference sequence). This CDR3 contains 14 residues. The CDR3 reads CSASWAAANYGYTF. CDR3 DNA (partial): TGCAGTGCTAGTTGGGCCGCAGCTAACTATGGC.

This clone was seen repeatedly, ten times or more. The read stops 3 residues short of the end of the CDR3; the missing end is completed from the germline J gene. V and J are TRBV19 and TRBJ2-7, with 9 bases that match TRBD1. Germline V lookup: CDR1 LNHDA, CDR2 SQIVND (reference sequence). Trimming removed 6 bases from V and 3 bases from J; junction bases left unmatched: 3. There are 13 residues in the CDR3. Here the CDR3 reads CASRGDRVYEQYF. CDR3 bases read: TGTGCCAGTAGAGGGGACAGGGTCTACGAG.

This clone showed up many times. The read halts 3 residues ahead of the CDR3 end, with the missing end drawn from the germline J gene. The chain links TRBV9 to TRBJ1-1; the match to TRBD1 covers 8 bases. V lost 6 bases to trimming and J lost 0 bases; unmatched junction nucleotides: 4. This CDR3 has 14 residues. Germline V CDR1 and CDR2: SGDLS, YYNGEE. The CDR3 bases that were read are TGTGCCAGCAACAGGGACAGGTTGAACACTGAA. Translated, it gives CASNRDRLNTE. The full CDR3 is CASNRDRLNTEAFF.

This clone occurred many times. The read finishes 3 residues shy of the CDR3 end, and the germline J gene is used to complete it. The chain uses TRBV29-1 and TRBJ1-5; maybe TRBD1 (5 bases). Germline V CDR1 and CDR2: SQVTM, ANQGSEA. The V gene lost 5 bases and the J gene lost 1 base, with 12 bases spanning the gap. The CDR3 covers 14 residues. CDR3 DNA, as far as it was read: TGCAGCGTTTCCTGGGGCGAAAGCAATCAGCCC. This sequence encodes CSVSWGESNQP. The whole CDR3 sequence is CSVSWGESNQPQHF. Together with reference TRBV29-1 and TRBJ1-5, the CDR3 gives the full variable domain: SAVISQKPSRDICQRGTSLTIQCQVDSQVTMMFWYRQQPGQSLTLIATANQGSEATYESGFVIDKFPISRPNLTFSTLTVSNMSPEDSSIYLCSVSWGESNQPQHFGDGTRLSIL.

Ten or more counts support this clone. Coverage ceases 3 residues before the CDR3 finishes, and the germline J gene fills in the end. The chain recombines TRBV30 with TRBJ1-6; 9 nucleotides agree with TRBD1. Germline-derived CDR1 and CDR2 are GTSNPN and SVGIG (reference sequence). The J segment lost 6 bases and the V segment lost 5 bases, leaving 17 bases of the junction unmatched. The CDR3 totals 18 residues. CDR3: CAWDPGQGVPTVNSPLHF. CDR3 DNA (partial): TGTGCCTGGGATCCGGGACAGGGTGTCCCCACCGTTAATTCACCC.